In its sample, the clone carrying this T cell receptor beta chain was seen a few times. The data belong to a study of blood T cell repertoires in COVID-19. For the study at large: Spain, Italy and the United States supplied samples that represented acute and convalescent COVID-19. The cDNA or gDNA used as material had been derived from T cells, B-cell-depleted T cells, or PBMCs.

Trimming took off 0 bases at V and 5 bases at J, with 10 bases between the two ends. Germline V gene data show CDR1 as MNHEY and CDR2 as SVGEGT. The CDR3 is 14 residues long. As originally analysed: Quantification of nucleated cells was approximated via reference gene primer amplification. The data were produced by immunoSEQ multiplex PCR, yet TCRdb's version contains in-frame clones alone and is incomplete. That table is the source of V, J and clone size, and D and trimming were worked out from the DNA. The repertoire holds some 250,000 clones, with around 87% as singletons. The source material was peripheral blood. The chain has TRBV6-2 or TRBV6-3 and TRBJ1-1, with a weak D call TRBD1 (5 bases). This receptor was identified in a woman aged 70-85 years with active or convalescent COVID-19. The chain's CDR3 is CASSYSGGGTEAFF. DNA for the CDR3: TGTGCCAGCAGTTACTCTGGGGGAGGGACTGAAGCTTTCTTT.